This T cell receptor beta chain stems from a study of Graves' ophthalmopathy and Graves' hyperthyroidism. Exclusion applied to patients with other autoimmune diseases, uncontrolled infections, pregnancy or lactation. Orbital computed tomography, together with clinical symptoms, serum thyroxine, TRAb and thyroid ultrasound, was used for diagnosis. TCR beta CDR3 regions were amplified from RNA transcripts. RT-PCR was first run with HTBI primers, then multiplex PCR in a second round. Via MiXCR, TCRdb re-called the multiplex PCR reads, giving one row per CDR3 protein. Seen here are just over 600,000 distinct CDR3 sequences, about 24% observed once, and the top ten hold approximately 6.9%. CDR3 length: 13 amino acids. The ends were cut back, 8 bases at V and 6 bases at J, with 17 bases in the middle. Germline V lookup: CDR1 MNHNS, CDR2 SASEGT.

The receptor's source is a woman aged 18-29 years with stable Graves' hyperthyroidism. Some clones in this sample may be carry-over from other donors' samples. The rearrangement joins TRBV6-1 to TRBJ2-7; TRBD1 is a possible D gene (6 bases). The sample comprised peripheral blood. CDR3 amino acids: CASPRTETGEQYF. The CDR3, as DNA: TGTGCCAGCCCTCGGACAGAAACTGGCGAGCAGTACTTC.